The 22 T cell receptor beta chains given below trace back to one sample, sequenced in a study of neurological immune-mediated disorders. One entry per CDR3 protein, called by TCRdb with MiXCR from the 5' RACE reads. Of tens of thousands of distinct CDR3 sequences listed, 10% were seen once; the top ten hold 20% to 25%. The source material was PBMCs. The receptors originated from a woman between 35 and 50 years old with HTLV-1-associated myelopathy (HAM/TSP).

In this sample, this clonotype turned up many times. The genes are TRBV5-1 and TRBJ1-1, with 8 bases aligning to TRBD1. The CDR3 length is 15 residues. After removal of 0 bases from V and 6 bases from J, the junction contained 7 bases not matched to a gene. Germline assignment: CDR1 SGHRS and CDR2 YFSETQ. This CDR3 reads CASSLGGRGLAEAFF. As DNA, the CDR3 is TGCGCCAGCAGCTTGGGGGGCAGGGGGCTGGCTGAAGCTTTCTTT.

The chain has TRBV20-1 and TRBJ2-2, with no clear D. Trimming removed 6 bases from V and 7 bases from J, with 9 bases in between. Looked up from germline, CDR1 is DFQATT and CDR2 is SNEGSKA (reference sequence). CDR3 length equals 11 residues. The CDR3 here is CSALWGGELFF. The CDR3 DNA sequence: TGCAGTGCCCTTTGGGGCGGGGAGCTGTTTTTT.

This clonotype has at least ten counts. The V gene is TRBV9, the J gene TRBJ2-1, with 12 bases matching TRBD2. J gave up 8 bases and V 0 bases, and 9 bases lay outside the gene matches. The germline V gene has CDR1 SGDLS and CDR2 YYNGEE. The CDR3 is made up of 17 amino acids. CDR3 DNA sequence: TGTGCCAGCAGCGTAGCTAGCGCTAGCGGGGGGGCCCATGAGCAGTTCTTC. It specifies CASSVASASGGAHEQFF.

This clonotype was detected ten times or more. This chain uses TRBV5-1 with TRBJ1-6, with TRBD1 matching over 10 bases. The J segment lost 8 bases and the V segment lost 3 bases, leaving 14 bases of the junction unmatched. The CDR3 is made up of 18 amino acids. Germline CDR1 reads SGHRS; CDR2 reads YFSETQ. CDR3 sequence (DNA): TGCGCCAGCAGCTCTCCACCCCGGGACAGGGGACGACATTCACCCCTCCACTTT. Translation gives CASSSPPRDRGRHSPLHF.

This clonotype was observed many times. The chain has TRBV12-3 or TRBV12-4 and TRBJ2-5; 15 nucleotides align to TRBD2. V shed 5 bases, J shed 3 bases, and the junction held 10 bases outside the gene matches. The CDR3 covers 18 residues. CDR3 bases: TGTGCCAGCAGTCTCCGGACTAGCGGGGGGGTAATGGAAGAGACCCAGTACTTC. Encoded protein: CASSLRTSGGVMEETQYF.

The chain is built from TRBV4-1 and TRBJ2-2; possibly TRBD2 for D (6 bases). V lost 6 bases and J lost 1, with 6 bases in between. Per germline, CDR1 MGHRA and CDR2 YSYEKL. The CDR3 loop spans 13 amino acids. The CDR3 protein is CASRGGNTGELFF. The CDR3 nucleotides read TGCGCCAGCAGGGGGGGGAACACCGGGGAGCTGTTTTTT.

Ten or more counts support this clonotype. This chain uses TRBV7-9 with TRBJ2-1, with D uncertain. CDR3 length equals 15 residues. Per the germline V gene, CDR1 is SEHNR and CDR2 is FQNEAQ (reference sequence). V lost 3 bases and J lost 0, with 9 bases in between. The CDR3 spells CASSFFGSSYNEQFF. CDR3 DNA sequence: TGTGCCAGCAGCTTTTTCGGCAGCTCCTACAATGAGCAGTTCTTC.

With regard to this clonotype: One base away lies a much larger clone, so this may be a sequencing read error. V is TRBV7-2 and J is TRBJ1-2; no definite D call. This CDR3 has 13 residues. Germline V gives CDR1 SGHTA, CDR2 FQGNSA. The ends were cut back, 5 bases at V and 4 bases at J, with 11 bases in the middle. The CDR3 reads CASSRYIVYGYTF. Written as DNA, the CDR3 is TGTGCCAGCAGCCGGTACATAGTCTATGGCTACACCTTC. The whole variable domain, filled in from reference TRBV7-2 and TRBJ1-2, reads GAGVSQSPSNKVTEKGKDVELRCDPISGHTALYWYRQSLGQGLEFLIYFQGNSAPDKSGLPSDRFSAERTGGSVSTLTIQRTQQEDSAVYLCASSRYIVYGYTFGSGTRLTVV.

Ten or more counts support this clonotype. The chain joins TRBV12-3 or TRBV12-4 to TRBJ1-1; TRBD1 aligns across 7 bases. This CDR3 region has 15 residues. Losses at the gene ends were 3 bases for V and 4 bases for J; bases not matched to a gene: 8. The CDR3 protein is CASSFMTGYGTEAFF. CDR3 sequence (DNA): TGTGCCAGCAGTTTTATGACAGGGTATGGCACTGAAGCTTTCTTT.

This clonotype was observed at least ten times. CDR3: CASSLSTMNTEAFF. CDR3 nucleotides: TGTGCCAGCAGTTTATCAACCATGAACACTGAAGCTTTCTTT. The chain carries TRBV12-3 or TRBV12-4 and TRBJ1-1, with D unclear. The CDR3 is made up of 14 amino acids. The V end was cut by 2 bases, the J end by 0 bases, with 7 bases between.

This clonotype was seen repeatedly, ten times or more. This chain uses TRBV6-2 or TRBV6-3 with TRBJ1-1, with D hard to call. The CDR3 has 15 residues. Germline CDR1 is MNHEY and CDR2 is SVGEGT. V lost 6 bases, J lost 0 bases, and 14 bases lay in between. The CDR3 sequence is CASRRPTPMNTEAFF. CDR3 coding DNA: TGTGCCAGCAGACGACCGACCCCCATGAACACTGAAGCTTTCTTT.

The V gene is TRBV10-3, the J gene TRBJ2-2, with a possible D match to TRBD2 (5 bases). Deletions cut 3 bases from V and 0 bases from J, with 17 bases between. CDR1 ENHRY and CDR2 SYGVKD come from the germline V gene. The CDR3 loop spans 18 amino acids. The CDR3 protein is CAISDRRGRRTNTGELFF. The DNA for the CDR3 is TGTGCCATCAGTGATAGGAGAGGGCGTCGCACGAACACCGGGGAGCTGTTTTTT.

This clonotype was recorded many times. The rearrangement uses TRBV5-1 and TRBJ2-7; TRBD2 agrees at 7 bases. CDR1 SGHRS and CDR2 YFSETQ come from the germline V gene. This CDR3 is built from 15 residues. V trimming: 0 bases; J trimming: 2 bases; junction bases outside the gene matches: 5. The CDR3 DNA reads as TGCGCCAGCAGCTTGGGGCTGGGAGGGACCTACGAGCAGTACTTC. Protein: CASSLGLGGTYEQYF.

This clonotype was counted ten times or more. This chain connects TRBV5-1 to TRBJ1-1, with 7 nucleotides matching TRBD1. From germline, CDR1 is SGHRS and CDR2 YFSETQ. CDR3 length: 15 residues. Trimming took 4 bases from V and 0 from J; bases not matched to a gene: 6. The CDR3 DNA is TGCGCCAGCAGCATTGGACAGGACCTGAACACTGAAGCTTTCTTT. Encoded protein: CASSIGQDLNTEAFF.

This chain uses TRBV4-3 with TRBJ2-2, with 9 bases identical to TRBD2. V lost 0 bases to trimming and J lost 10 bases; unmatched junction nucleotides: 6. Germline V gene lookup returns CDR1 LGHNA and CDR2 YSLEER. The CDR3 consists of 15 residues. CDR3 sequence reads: CASSQEAGGTPELFF. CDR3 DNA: TGCGCCAGCAGCCAAGAAGCGGGGGGCACCCCGGAGCTGTTTTTT.

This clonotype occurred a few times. This CDR3 is CASSLRPGGTYEQYF. The CDR3 DNA is TGTGCCAGCAGCCTTCGGCCCGGGGGGACCTACGAGCAGTACTTC. The V gene is TRBV14, the J gene TRBJ2-7; 7 nucleotides line up with TRBD2. The CDR3 runs to 15 residues. Germline loops: CDR1 SGHDN, CDR2 FVKESK. With V trimmed by 4 bases and J by 2 bases, 8 bases remained unmatched. The entire variable domain, with the rest obtained from reference TRBV14 and TRBJ2-7, is as follows: EAGVTQFPSHSVIEKGQTVTLRCDPISGHDNLYWYRRVMGKEIKFLLHFVKESKQDESGMPNNRFLAERTGGTYSTLKVQPAELEDSGVYFCASSLRPGGTYEQYFGPGTRLTVT.

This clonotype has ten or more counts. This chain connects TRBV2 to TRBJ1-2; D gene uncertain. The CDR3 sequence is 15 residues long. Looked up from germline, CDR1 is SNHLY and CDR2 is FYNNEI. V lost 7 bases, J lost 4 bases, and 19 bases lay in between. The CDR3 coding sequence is TGTGCCAGCACTGGGGTCGCAGGCCGACGCTATGGCTACACCTTC. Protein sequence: CASTGVAGRRYGYTF.

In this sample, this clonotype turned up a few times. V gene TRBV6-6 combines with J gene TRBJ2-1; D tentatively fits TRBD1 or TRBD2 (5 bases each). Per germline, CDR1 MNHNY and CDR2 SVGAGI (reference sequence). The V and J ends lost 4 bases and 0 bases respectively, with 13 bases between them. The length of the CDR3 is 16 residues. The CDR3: CASSSSTRGSYNEQFF. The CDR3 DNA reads TGTGCCAGCAGTTCCTCTACTAGGGGCTCCTACAATGAGCAGTTCTTC.

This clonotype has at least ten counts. Here the CDR3 DNA reads TGCGCCAGCGGAAATCATCGTAGGGGAACGAATGAGCAGTTCTTC. Translation gives CASGNHRRGTNEQFF. The rearrangement joins TRBV5-1 to TRBJ2-1; D possibly corresponds to TRBD1 (5 bases). The CDR3 loop spans 15 amino acids. Per germline, CDR1 SGHRS and CDR2 YFSETQ. Trimming removed 7 bases at V and 7 bases at J, with 21 bases between.

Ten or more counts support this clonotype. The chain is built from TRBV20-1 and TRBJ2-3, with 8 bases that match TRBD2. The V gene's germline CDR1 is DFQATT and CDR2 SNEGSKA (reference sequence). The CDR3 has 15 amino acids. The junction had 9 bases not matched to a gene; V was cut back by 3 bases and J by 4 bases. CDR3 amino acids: CSASGRGGRSDTQYF. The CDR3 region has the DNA TGCAGTGCTAGCGGCCGGGGGGGCCGCTCAGATACGCAGTATTTT.

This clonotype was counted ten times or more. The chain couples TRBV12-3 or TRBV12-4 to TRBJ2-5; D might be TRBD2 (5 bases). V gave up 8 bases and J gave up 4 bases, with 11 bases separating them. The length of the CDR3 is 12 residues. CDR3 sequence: CASGGVGETQYF. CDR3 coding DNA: TGTGCCAGCGGAGGAGTAGGAGAGACCCAGTACTTC.

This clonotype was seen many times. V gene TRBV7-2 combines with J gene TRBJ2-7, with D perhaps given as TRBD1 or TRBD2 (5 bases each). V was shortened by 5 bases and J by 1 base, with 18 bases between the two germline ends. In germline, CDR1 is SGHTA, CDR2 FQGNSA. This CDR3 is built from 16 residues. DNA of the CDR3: TGTGCCAGCAGCCGATTCCCCCGGGGCGGATCCTACGAGCAGTACTTC. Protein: CASSRFPRGGSYEQYF.